The clone carrying this T cell receptor (beta chain) was seen at least ten times. The antigen is not known. This sample was included in a study of CD8 T cells in ankylosing spondylitis. Whole-study findings and limits: In ankylosing spondylitis blood, a motif of fewer than 10 highly homologous TCR beta variants appeared characteristic.

Germline loops: CDR1 SQVTM, CDR2 ANQGSEA. Germline trimming cut 6 bases from V and 3 bases from J; bases unmatched to any gene: 11. The CDR3 loop spans 15 amino acids. The TCR beta libraries were generated through quantitative 5'-RACE incorporating molecular barcodes. TCRdb passed the 5' RACE reads through MiXCR, listing each CDR3 protein once. The data show 200,000 to 300,000 distinct CDR3 sequences, roughly 10% seen once. This sequence originates from a male donor with ankylosing spondylitis or in good health (not recorded which). The material sequenced was blood, either unsorted or a sorted T cell fraction (not recorded which). V and J are TRBV29-1 and TRBJ1-2; 9 bases line up with TRBD1. CDR3 sequence: CSVKGQGPSDYGYTF. The CDR3 DNA reads TGCAGCGTGAAAGGACAGGGGCCCTCTGACTATGGCTACACCTTC.